The 14 T cell receptor beta chains reported below all come from one sample, sequenced in a study of regulatory T cells in long-lasting Graves disease. Time point meaning: newly diagnosed GD, antithyroid drugs for less than 3 months. Preparation of the TCR library used RNA extracted from PBMCs. Libraries of TCR beta came from iRepertoire HTBI primers plus Arm-PCR of CDR3 regions. TCRdb itself ran the multiplex PCR reads through MiXCR, one entry per CDR3 protein. Here the sample spans about 440,000 distinct CDR3 sequences, under 15% being singletons. These data are also associated with another study on T cells in Graves' hyperthyroidism and ophthalmopathy.

The sequences come from peripheral blood mononuclear cells (PBMCs), collected at new diagnosis, from a patient treated with antithyroid drugs. The receptors were gathered from a woman under 40 with Graves disease.

Turning to this clonotype: A much larger clone is a single base away; this may be a read error. J is TRBJ1-1 and V is TRBV6-2 or TRBV6-3; D unresolved. Germline V gene data show CDR1 as MNHEY and CDR2 as SVGEGT. V was shortened by 6 bases and J by 1 base, with 9 bases between the two germline ends. The CDR3 sequence is 13 residues long. The CDR3 DNA follows: TGTGCCAGCAGACTTTCGGCGAACACTGAAGCTTTCTTT. Protein: CASRLSANTEAFF.

Many counts were recorded for this clonotype. The CDR3 nucleotides are TGTGCCAGCCAGGGCCAGTACCAAGAGACCCAGTACTTC. Protein product: CASQGQYQETQYF. The chain is built from TRBV7-9 and TRBJ2-5, with a weak D call TRBD1 (5 bases). V was shortened by 8 bases and J by 0 bases, with 10 bases between the two germline ends. The CDR3 contains 13 residues. CDR1 is SEHNR and CDR2 is FQNEAQ in the germline V gene (reference sequence).

This chain links TRBV24-1 with TRBJ2-2, with TRBD2 matching 7 bases. The CDR3 length is 12 residues. The germline V gene encodes CDR1 KGHDR and CDR2 SFDVKD. After removal of 5 bases from V and 11 bases from J, the junction contained 4 bases not matched to a gene. The DNA of the CDR3 is TGTGCCACCAGTGGGGAGGGTCCAGAGCTGTTTTTT. Translated, it gives CATSGEGPELFF.

This clonotype was picked up many times. The chain carries TRBV11-2 and TRBJ2-3; 10 bases align to TRBD2. Germline lookup yields CDR1 SGHAT and CDR2 FQNNGV. The junction had 4 bases not matched to a gene; V was cut back by 5 bases and J by 2 bases. The CDR3 is made up of 15 amino acids. The chain's CDR3 is CASSKGLATTDTQYF. The CDR3 DNA follows: TGTGCCAGCAGCAAGGGACTAGCGACCACAGATACGCAGTATTTT.

This sequence joins TRBV18 and TRBJ2-5; D is perhaps TRBD1 (5 bases). Trimming removed 5 bases from V and 1 base from J, with 8 bases in between. CDR3 length equals 13 residues. CDR1 KGHSH and CDR2 LQKENI come from the germline V gene. The CDR3 DNA follows: TGTGCCAGCTCAGGGGCTCCCCAAGAGACCCAGTACTTC. This encodes CASSGAPQETQYF.

This chain links TRBV15 with TRBJ1-3; D ambiguous. The CDR3 spans 16 residues. CDR1 and CDR2 from the germline V gene are LNHNV and YYDKDF (reference sequence). V was trimmed by 6 bases and J by 0 bases, leaving 15 bases between them. The CDR3 region is CATSLNLRSSGNTIYF. In DNA form, the CDR3 reads TGTGCCACCAGTTTAAATCTGCGGAGCTCTGGAAACACCATATATTTT.

This clonotype appeared once. Just one base apart from a much larger clone, this may be a read error. The V call is TRBV6-2 or TRBV6-3, the J call TRBJ2-5; 10 bases fit TRBD2. The germline CDR1 and CDR2 sequences are MNHEY and SVGEGT. The CDR3 extends over 16 amino acids. Trimming at V came to 6 bases and at J to 0 bases, leaving 7 bases not matched to a gene. CDR3 amino acids: CASSLGLAVYQETQYF. The DNA of the CDR3 is TGTGCCAGCAGCCTTGGACTAGCGGTGTACCAAGAGACCCAGTACTTC.

In DNA form, the CDR3 reads TGTGCCAGCACCGGAGCGGGGCTAAACACCGGGGAGCTGTTTTTT. It encodes CASTGAGLNTGELFF. The rearrangement links TRBV6-4 to TRBJ2-2; 7 positions agree with TRBD2. Germline CDR1 and CDR2: MRHNA and SNTAGT. Trimming cost V 7 bases and J 2 bases; bases outside gene matches: 7. The CDR3 has 15 amino acids.

This clonotype was seen repeatedly, ten times or more. The chain has TRBV6-1 and TRBJ2-5; D ambiguous. V was trimmed by 6 bases and J by 1 base, leaving 3 bases between them. The CDR3 is 11 amino acids. Per germline, CDR1 MNHNS and CDR2 SASEGT. DNA of the CDR3: TGTGCCAGCAGCACCCAAGAGACCCAGTACTTC. It codes for CASSTQETQYF.

This chain links TRBV29-1 with TRBJ2-7, with a possible D match to TRBD1 (5 bases). This CDR3 spans 14 amino acids. The V end was cut by 0 bases, the J end by 1 base, with 10 bases between. Germline lookup yields CDR1 SQVTM and CDR2 ANQGSEA. CDR3 residues: CSVEDGALSYEQYF. The CDR3 region has the DNA TGCAGCGTTGAAGATGGGGCCCTATCCTACGAGCAGTACTTC.

The V and J genes are TRBV5-1 and TRBJ1-5, with TRBD1 as a possible D gene (6 bases). CDR1 and CDR2 (germline): SGHRS, YFSETQ. V shed 0 bases and J shed 6 bases, with 13 bases lying between them. The CDR3 has 15 residues. The DNA of the CDR3 is TGCGCCAGCAGCTTGGGGGGGCTGGGTGGTCAGCCCCAGCATTTT. This sequence encodes CASSLGGLGGQPQHF.

The chain joins TRBV12-3 or TRBV12-4 to TRBJ2-1, with D maybe TRBD2 (6 bases). Trimming stripped 8 bases from V and 0 bases from J, with 17 bases between. The CDR3 has 16 residues. CDR3 sequence reads: CASSSGRESSYNEQFF. The CDR3 DNA reads as TGTGCCAGCTCCTCGGGGCGGGAAAGCTCCTACAATGAGCAGTTCTTC.

J is TRBJ2-3 and V is TRBV28; 15 bases agree with TRBD2. The V and J ends lost 5 bases and 2 bases, in that order; junction bases with no gene match: 11. Germline-derived CDR1 and CDR2 are MDHEN and SYDVKM. This CDR3 region has 19 residues. For the CDR3, the DNA is TGTGCCAGCAGTCTTTATAGGGGACTAGCGGGAGGTGACACAGATACGCAGTATTTT. Translation gives CASSLYRGLAGGDTDTQYF.

In this sample, this clonotype turned up many times. The J gene is TRBJ2-1, the V gene TRBV20-1; either TRBD1 or TRBD2 may fit D (5 bases each). CDR3 length equals 12 residues. Germline loops: CDR1 DFQATT, CDR2 SNEGSKA (reference sequence). V gave up 0 bases and J gave up 9 bases, with 9 bases separating them. The CDR3 nucleotides read TGCAGTGCTAGAGATGAGGGGCCTGAGCAGTTCTTC. Residues: CSARDEGPEQFF.